A selection of T cell receptor beta chains follows, all from one sample in a study of immune heterogeneity within non-small cell lung tumors. Each CDR3 protein gets one entry after TCRdb re-called the multiplex PCR reads with MiXCR. The table lists 15,000 or so distinct CDR3 sequences, approximately 26% of them singletons. Sequenced sample: lung tumor tissue. The receptors were gathered from a man aged 40-49 years with non-small cell lung cancer. CDR3s include the opening cysteine and the closing phenylalanine or tryptophan. Fields, in order: V gene, J gene, CDR3 protein.

v_call: TRBV5-5
j_call: TRBJ2-3
cdr3_aa: CASSLTRGDTQYF

v_call: TRBV7-2
j_call: TRBJ2-5
cdr3_aa: CASSLYLGAWETQYF

v_call: TRBV20-1
j_call: TRBJ2-1
cdr3_aa: CSASMAYNEQFF

v_call: TRBV4-1
j_call: TRBJ1-1
cdr3_aa: CASSQYGTGAFF

v_call: TRBV30
j_call: TRBJ2-7
cdr3_aa: CAWSVPPTSGGYEQYF

v_call: TRBV13
j_call: TRBJ1-2
cdr3_aa: CASSLRGVVYGYTF

v_call: TRBV15
j_call: TRBJ1-1
cdr3_aa: CATSKENTEAFF

v_call: TRBV7-9
j_call: TRBJ2-5
cdr3_aa: CASSLAGRETQYF

v_call: TRBV6-5
j_call: TRBJ1-5
cdr3_aa: CASSYSPRGPQHF

v_call: TRBV5-4
j_call: TRBJ1-5
cdr3_aa: CASSFQGQGDQPQHF

v_call: TRBV30
j_call: TRBJ2-2
cdr3_aa: CAWMSGKNTGELFF

v_call: TRBV28
j_call: TRBJ2-1
cdr3_aa: CASSFLGIEQFF

v_call: TRBV20-1
j_call: TRBJ2-2
cdr3_aa: CSARVVGSNTGALFF

v_call: TRBV28
j_call: TRBJ2-5
cdr3_aa: CASASGPGRKETQYF

v_call: TRBV3-1
j_call: TRBJ2-2
cdr3_aa: CASRQGQGGRTGELFF

v_call: TRBV20-1
j_call: TRBJ2-5
cdr3_aa: CSARVQLETQYF

v_call: TRBV27
j_call: TRBJ2-1
cdr3_aa: CASSFEGNEQFF

v_call: TRBV19
j_call: TRBJ1-3
cdr3_aa: CAIADRGNTIYF

v_call: TRBV24-1
j_call: TRBJ2-2
cdr3_aa: CATSRALANTGELFF

v_call: TRBV20-1
j_call: TRBJ2-5
cdr3_aa: CSASGSKETQYF

v_call: TRBV15
j_call: TRBJ2-7
cdr3_aa: CATSSQYRDSAYEQYF

v_call: TRBV19
j_call: TRBJ2-3
cdr3_aa: CASSISASGDTDTQYF

v_call: TRBV9
j_call: TRBJ1-2
cdr3_aa: CASSVGQEDYGYTF

v_call: TRBV7-3
j_call: TRBJ2-3
cdr3_aa: CASSLNGRTDTQYF

v_call: TRBV4-1
j_call: TRBJ1-2
cdr3_aa: CASSQTTNYGYTF

v_call: TRBV11-1
j_call: TRBJ2-1
cdr3_aa: CASSLTLTYNEQFF